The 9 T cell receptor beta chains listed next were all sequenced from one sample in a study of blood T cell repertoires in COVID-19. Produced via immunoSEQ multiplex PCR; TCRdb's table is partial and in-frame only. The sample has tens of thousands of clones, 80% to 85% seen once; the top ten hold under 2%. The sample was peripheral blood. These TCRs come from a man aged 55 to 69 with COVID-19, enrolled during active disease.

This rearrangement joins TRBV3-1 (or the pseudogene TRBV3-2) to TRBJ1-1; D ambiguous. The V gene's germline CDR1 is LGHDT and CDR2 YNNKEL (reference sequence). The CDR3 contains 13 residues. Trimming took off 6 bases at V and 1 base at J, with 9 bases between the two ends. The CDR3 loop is CASRLTPNTEAFF. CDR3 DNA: TGTGCCAGCAGACTCACCCCGAACACTGAAGCTTTCTTT.

The CDR3 protein is CASTPSGRGDEQYF. The CDR3 bases are TGCGCCAGCACCCCTAGCGGGAGGGGCGACGAGCAGTACTTC. The J gene is TRBJ2-7, the V gene TRBV10-1; 12 bases are a match to TRBD2. The CDR3 has 14 amino acids. Trimming at V came to 7 bases and at J to 5 bases, leaving 6 bases not matched to a gene. Germline V gives CDR1 WNHNN, CDR2 SYGVQD (reference sequence).

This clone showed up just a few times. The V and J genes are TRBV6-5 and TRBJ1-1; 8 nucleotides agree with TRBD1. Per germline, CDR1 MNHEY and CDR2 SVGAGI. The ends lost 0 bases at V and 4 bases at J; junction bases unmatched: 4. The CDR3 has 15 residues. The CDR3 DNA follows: TGTGCCAGCAGTTACTCGTGGACAGGGTCCACTGAAGCTTTCTTT. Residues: CASSYSWTGSTEAFF.

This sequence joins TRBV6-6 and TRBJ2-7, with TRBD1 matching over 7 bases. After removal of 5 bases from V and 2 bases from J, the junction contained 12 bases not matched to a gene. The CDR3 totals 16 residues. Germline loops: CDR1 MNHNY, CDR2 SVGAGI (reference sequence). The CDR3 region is CASSRTRGTEAYEQYF. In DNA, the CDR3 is TGTGCCAGCAGTCGAACGAGGGGGACAGAGGCCTACGAGCAGTACTTC.

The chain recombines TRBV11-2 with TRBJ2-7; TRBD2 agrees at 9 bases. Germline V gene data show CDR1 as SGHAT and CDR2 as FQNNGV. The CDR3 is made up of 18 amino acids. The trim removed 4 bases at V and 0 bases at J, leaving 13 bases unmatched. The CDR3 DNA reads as TGTGCCAGCAGCTGGGGGGTTAGCGGGGGTCCCCGCTCCTACGAGCAGTACTTC. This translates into CASSWGVSGGPRSYEQYF.

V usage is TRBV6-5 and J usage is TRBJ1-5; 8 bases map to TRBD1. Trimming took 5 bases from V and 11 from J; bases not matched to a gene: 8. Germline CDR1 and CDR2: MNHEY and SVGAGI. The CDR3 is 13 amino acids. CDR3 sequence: CASSPDRGRAQHF. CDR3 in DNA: TGTGCCAGCAGTCCCGACAGGGGCCGGGCCCAGCATTTT.

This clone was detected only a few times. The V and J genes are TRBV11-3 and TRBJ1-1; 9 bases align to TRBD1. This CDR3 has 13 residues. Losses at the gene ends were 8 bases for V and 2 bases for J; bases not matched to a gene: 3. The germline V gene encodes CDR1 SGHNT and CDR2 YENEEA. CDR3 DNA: TGTGCCAGCCAGGACAGGGGTAACACTGAAGCTTTCTTT. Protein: CASQDRGNTEAFF.

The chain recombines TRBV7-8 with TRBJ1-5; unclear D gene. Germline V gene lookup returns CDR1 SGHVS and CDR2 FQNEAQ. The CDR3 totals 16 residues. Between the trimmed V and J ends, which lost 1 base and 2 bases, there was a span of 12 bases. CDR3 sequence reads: CASSLVRTPGNQPQHF. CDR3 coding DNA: TGTGCCAGCAGCTTAGTGAGGACTCCCGGCAATCAGCCCCAGCATTTT.

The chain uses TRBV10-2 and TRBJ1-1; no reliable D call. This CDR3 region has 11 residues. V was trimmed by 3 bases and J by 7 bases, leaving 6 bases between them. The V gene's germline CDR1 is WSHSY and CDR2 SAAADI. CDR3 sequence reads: CASSDRVEAFF. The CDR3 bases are TGCGCCAGCAGTGACCGGGTTGAAGCTTTCTTT.